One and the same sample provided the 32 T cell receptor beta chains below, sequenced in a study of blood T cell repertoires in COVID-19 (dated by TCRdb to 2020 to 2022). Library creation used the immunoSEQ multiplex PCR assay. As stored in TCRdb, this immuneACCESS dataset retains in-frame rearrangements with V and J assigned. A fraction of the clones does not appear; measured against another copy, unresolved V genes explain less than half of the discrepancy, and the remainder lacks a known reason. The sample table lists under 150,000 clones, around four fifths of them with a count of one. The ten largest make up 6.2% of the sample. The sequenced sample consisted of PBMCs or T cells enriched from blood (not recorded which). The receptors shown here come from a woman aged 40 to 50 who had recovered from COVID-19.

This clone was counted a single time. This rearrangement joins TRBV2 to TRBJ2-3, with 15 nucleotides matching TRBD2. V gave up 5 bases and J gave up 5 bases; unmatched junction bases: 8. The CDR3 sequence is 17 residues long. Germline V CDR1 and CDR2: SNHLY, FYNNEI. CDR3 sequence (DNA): TGTGCCAGCAGTCGGACTAGCGGGGGGGCCGGGGTAGATACGCAGTATTTT. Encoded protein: CASSRTSGGAGVDTQYF.

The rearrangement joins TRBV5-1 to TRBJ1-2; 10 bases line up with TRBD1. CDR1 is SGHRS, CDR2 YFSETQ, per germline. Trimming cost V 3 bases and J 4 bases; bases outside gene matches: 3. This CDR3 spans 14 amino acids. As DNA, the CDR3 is TGCGCCAGCAGCTCGCGGACAGGGGGCTATGGCTACACCTTC. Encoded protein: CASSSRTGGYGYTF.

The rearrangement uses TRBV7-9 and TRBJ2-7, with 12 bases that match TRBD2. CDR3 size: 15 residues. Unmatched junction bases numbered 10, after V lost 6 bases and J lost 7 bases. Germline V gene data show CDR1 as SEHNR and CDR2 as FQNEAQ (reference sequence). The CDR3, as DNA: TGTGCCAGCAGACGCGGACTAGCGGGACAGTCGGAGCAGTACTTC. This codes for CASRRGLAGQSEQYF.

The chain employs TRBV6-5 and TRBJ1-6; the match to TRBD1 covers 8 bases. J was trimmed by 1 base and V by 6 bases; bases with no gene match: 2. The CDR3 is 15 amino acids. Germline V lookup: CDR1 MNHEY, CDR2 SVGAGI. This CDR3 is CASRDRGSYNSPLHF. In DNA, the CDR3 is TGTGCCAGCAGAGACAGGGGTTCCTATAATTCACCCCTCCACTTT.

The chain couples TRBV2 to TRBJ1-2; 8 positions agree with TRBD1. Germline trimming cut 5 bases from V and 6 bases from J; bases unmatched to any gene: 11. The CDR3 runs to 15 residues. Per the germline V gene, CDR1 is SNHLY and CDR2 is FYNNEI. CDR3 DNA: TGTGCCAGCAGTTTTGCAGGGGGCCGGCGGGATGGCTACACCTTC. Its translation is CASSFAGGRRDGYTF.

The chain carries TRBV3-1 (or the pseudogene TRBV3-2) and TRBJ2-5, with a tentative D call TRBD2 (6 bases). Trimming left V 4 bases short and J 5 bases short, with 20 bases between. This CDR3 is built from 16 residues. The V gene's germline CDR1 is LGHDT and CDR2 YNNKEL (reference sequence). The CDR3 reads CASSRRGLPGEETQYF. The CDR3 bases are TGTGCCAGCAGCCGCCGAGGACTCCCGGGGGAGGAGACCCAGTACTTC.

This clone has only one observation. The CDR3 is CASSVAPAGRLQETQYF. In DNA, the CDR3 is TGTGCCAGCAGCGTAGCGCCCGCGGGACGGCTCCAAGAGACCCAGTACTTC. This rearrangement joins TRBV9 to TRBJ2-5; D is perhaps TRBD2 (6 bases). Germline-derived CDR1 and CDR2 are SGDLS and YYNGEE. This CDR3 contains 17 residues. Trimming took off 0 bases at V and 1 base at J, with 16 bases between the two ends.

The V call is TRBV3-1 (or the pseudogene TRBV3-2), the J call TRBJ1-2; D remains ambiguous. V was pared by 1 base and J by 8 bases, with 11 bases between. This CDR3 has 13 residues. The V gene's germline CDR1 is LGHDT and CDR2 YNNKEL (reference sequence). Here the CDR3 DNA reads TGTGCCAGCAGCCAAGCCTCTTCCGTAGGCTACACCTTC. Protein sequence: CASSQASSVGYTF.

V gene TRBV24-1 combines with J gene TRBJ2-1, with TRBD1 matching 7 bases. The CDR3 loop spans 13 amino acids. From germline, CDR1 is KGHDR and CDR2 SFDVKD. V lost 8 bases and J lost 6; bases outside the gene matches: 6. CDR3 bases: TGTGCCACCAATCGACAGGGATTCAATGAGCAGTTCTTC. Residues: CATNRQGFNEQFF.

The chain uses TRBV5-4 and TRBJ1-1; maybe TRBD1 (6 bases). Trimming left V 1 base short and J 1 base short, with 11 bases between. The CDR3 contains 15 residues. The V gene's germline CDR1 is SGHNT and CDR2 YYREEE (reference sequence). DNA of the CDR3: TGTGCCAGCAGCTTGACGGACAGACCGAACACTGAAGCTTTCTTT. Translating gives CASSLTDRPNTEAFF. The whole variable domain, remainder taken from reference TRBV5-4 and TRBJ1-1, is ETGVTQSPTHLIKTRGQQVTLRCSSQSGHNTVSWYQQALGQGPQFIFQYYREEENGRGNFPPRFSGLQFPNYSSELNVNALELDDSALYLCASSLTDRPNTEAFFGQGTRLTVV.

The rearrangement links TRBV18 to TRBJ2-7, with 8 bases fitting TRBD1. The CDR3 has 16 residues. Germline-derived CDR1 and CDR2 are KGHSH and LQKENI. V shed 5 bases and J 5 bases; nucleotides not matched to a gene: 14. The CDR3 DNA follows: TGTGCCAGCTCATCACGGTTGACAGGGGAGAGGAACGAGCAGTACTTC. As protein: CASSSRLTGERNEQYF.

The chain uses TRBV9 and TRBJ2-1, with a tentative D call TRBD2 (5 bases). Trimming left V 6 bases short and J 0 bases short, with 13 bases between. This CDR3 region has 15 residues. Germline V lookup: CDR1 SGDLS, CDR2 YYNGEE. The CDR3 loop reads CASTRSEGSYNEQFF. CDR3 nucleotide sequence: TGTGCCAGCACCCGTAGTGAGGGCTCCTACAATGAGCAGTTCTTC.

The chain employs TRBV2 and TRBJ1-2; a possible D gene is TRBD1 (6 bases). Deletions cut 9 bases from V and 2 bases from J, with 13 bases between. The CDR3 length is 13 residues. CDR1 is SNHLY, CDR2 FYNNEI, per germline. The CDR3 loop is CASRQETNYGYTF. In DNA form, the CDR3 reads TGTGCCAGTCGACAGGAGACAAACTATGGCTACACCTTC.

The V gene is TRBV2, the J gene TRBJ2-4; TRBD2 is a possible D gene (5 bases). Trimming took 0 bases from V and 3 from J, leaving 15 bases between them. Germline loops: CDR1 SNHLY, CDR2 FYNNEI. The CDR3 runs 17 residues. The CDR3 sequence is CASSEASVGLNKNIQYF. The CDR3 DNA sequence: TGTGCCAGCAGTGAAGCGTCTGTCGGACTTAACAAAAACATTCAGTACTTC. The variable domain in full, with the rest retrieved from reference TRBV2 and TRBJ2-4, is EPEVTQTPSHQVTQMGQEVILRCVPISNHLYFYWYRQILGQKVEFLVSFYNNEISEKSEIFDDQFSVERPDGSNFTLKIRSTKLEDSAMYFCASSEASVGLNKNIQYFGAGTRLSVL.

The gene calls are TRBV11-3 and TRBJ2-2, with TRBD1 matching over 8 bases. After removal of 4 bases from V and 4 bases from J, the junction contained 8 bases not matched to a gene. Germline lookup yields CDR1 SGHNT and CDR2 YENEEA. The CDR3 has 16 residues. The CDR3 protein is CASSYQTGESTGELFF. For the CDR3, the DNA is TGTGCCAGCAGCTATCAGACAGGGGAGAGCACCGGGGAGCTGTTTTTT.

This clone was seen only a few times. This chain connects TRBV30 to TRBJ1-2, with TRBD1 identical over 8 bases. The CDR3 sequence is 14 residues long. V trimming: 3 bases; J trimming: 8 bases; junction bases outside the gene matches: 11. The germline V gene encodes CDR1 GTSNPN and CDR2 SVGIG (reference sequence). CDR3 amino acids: CAWSAGQGGRGYTF. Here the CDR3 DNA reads TGTGCCTGGAGCGCCGGACAGGGCGGTAGGGGCTACACCTTC.

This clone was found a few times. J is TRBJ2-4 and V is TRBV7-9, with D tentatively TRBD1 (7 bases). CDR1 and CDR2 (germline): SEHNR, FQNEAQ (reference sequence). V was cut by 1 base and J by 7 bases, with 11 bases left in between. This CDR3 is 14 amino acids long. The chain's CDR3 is CASSLGTGGNIQYF. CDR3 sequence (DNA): TGTGCCAGCAGCTTAGGGACAGGAGGGAACATTCAGTACTTC.

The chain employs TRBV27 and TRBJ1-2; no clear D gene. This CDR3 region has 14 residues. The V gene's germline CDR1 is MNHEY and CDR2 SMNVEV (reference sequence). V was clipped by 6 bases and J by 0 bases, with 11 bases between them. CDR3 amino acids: CASSPGGTNYGYTF. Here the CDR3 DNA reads TGTGCCAGCAGCCCTGGCGGGACTAACTATGGCTACACCTTC.

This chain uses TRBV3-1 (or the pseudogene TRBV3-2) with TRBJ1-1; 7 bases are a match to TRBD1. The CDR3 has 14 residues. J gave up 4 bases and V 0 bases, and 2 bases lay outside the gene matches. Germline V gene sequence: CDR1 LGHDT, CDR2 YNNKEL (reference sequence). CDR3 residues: CASSQDGTVTEAFF. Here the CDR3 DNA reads TGTGCCAGCAGCCAAGACGGGACAGTCACTGAAGCTTTCTTT.

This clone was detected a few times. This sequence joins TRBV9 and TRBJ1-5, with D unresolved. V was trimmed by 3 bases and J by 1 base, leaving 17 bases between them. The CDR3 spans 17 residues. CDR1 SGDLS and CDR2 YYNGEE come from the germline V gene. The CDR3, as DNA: TGTGCCAGCAGCGCCGGCGTCGGGGAGGGCAGCAATCAGCCCCAGCATTTT. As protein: CASSAGVGEGSNQPQHF.

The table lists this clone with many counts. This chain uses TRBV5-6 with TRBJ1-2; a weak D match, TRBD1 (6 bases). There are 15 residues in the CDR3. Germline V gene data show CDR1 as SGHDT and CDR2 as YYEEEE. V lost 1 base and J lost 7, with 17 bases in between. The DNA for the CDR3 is TGTGCCAGCAGCTTGCAAACCGCTGACAGGTCTGGCTACACCTTC. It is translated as CASSLQTADRSGYTF.

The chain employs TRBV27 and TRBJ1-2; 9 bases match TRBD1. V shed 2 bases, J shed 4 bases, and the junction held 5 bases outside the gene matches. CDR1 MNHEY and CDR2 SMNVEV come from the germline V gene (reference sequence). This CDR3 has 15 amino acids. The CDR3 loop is CASSLDRDRVYGYTF. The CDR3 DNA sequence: TGTGCCAGCAGTTTAGACCGGGACAGGGTCTATGGCTACACCTTC.

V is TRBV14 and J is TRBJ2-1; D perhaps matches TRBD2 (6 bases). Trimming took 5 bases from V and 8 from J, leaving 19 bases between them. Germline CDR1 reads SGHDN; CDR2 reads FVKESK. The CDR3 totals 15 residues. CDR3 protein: CASSVLGGYLDEQFF. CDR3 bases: TGTGCCAGCAGCGTTCTCGGGGGATATCTCGATGAGCAGTTCTTC.

The CDR3 region has the DNA TGTGCCACTTCGCCTGCTGCAGGCCCCACCTACGAGCAGTACTTC. Translation: CATSPAAGPTYEQYF. This chain links TRBV6-4 with TRBJ2-7; D call uncertain. The V end lost 10 bases, the J end lost 2 bases, and 21 bases lay between the germline ends. CDR1 MRHNA and CDR2 SNTAGT come from the germline V gene. This CDR3 is 15 amino acids long.

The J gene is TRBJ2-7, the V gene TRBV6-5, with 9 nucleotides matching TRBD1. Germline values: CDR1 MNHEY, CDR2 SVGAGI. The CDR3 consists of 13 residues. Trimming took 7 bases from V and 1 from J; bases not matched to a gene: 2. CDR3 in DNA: TGTGCCAGCAAGGGGACAGGGTCCTACGAGCAGTACTTC. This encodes CASKGTGSYEQYF.

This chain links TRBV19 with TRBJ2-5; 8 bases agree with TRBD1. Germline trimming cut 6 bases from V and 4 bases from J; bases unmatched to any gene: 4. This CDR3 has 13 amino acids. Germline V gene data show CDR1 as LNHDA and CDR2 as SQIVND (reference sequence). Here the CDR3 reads CASRYTGGETQYF. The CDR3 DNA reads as TGTGCCAGTAGATATACAGGGGGAGAGACCCAGTACTTC. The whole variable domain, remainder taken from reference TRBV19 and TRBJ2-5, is DGGITQSPKYLFRKEGQNVTLSCEQNLNHDAMYWYRQDPGQGLRLIYYSQIVNDFQKGDIAEGYSVSREKKESFPLTVTSAQKNPTAFYLCASRYTGGETQYFGPGTRLLVL.

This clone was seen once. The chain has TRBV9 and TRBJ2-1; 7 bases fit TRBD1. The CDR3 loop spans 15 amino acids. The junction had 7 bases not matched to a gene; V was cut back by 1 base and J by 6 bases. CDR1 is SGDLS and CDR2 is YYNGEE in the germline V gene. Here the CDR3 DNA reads TGTGCCAGCAGCGTACGGGCCGACAGGGCCAATGAGCAGTTCTTC. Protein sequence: CASSVRADRANEQFF.

The CDR3 DNA sequence: TGTGCCTGGAGTCCTCCGGGCAGGGGGAACTCTGGAAACACCATATATTTT. This sequence encodes CAWSPPGRGNSGNTIYF. The J gene is TRBJ1-3, the V gene TRBV30, with 7 bases aligning to TRBD1. V was clipped by 2 bases and J by 0 bases; unmatched bases: 10. The CDR3 totals 17 residues. Looked up from germline, CDR1 is GTSNPN and CDR2 is SVGIG (reference sequence).

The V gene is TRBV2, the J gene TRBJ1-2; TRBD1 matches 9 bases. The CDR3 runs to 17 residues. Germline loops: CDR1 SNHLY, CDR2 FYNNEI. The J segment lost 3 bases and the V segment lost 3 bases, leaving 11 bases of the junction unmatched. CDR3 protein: CASSDGTGWLKDYGYTF. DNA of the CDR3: TGTGCCAGCAGTGATGGGACAGGGTGGTTAAAGGACTATGGCTACACCTTC.

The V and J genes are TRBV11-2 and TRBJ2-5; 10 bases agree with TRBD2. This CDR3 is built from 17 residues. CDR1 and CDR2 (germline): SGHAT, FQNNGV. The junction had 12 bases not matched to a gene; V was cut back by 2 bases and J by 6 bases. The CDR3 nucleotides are TGTGCCAGCAGCTTAAGATCAAGCGGGGGGGCCATAAAGACCCAGTACTTC. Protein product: CASSLRSSGGAIKTQYF. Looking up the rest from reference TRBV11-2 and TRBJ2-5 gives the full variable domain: EAGVAQSPRYKIIEKRQSVAFWCNPISGHATLYWYQQILGQGPKLLIQFQNNGVVDDSQLPKDRFSAERLKGVDSTLKIQPAKLEDSAVYLCASSLRSSGGAIKTQYFGPGTRLLVL.

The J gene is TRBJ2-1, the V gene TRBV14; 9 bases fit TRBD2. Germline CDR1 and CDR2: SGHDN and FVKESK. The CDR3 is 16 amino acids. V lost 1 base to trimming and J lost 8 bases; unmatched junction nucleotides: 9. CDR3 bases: TGTGCCAGCAGCCAAGCACCGGGACTAGCACGAGATGAGCAGTTCTTC. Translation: CASSQAPGLARDEQFF.

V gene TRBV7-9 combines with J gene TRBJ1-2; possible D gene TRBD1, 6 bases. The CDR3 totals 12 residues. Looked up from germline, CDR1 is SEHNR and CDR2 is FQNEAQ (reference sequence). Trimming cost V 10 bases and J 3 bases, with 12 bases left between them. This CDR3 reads CATGGGDYGYTF. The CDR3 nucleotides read TGTGCCACCGGGGGGGGCGACTATGGCTACACCTTC.